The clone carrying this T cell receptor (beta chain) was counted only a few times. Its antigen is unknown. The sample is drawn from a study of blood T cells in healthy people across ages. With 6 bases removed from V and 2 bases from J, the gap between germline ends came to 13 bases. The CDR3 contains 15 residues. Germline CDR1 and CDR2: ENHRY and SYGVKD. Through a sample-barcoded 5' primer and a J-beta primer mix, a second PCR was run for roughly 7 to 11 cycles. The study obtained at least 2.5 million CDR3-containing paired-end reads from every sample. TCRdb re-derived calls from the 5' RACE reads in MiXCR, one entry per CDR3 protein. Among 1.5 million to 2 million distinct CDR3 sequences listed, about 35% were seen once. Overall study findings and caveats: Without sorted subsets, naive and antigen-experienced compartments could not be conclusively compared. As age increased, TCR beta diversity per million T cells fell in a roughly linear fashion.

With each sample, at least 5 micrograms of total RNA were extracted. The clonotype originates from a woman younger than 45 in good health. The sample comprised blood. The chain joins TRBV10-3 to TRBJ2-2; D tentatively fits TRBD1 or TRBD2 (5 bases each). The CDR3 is CAISDSGPNTGELFF. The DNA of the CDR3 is TGTGCCATCAGCGATTCGGGGCCTAACACCGGGGAGCTGTTTTTT.